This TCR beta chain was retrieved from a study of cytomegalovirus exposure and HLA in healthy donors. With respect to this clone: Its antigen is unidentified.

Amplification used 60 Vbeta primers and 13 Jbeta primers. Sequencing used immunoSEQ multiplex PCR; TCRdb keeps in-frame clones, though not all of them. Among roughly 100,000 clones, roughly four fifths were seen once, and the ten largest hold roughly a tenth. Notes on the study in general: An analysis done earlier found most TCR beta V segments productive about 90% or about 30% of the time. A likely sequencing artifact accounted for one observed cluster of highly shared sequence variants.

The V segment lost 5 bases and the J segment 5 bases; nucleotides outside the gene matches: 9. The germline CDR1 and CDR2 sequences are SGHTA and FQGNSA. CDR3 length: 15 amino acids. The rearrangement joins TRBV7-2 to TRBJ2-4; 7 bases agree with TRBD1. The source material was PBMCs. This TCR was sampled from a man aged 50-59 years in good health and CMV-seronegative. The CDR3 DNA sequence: TGTGCCAGCAGCAACCCTAAAAGGGGGCAAAACATTCAGTACTTC. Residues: CASSNPKRGQNIQYF.